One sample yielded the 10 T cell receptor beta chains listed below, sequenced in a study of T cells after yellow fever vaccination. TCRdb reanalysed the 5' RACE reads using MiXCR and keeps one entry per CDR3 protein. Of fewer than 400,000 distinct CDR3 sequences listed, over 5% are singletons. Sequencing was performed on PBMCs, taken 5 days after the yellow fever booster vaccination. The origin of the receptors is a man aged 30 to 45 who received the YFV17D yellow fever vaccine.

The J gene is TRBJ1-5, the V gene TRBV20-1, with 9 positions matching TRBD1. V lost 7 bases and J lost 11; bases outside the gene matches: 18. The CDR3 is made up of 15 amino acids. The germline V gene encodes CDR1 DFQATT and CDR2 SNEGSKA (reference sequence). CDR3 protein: CSVYGPGTGSESQHF. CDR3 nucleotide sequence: TGCAGTGTTTACGGTCCCGGGACAGGGAGCGAATCCCAGCATTTT.

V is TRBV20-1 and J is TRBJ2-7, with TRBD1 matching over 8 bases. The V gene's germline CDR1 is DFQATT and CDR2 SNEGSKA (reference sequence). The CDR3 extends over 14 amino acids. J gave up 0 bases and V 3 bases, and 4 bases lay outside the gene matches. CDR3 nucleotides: TGCAGTGCTAGGACAGGGGCTACCTCCTACGAGCAGTACTTC. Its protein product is CSARTGATSYEQYF.

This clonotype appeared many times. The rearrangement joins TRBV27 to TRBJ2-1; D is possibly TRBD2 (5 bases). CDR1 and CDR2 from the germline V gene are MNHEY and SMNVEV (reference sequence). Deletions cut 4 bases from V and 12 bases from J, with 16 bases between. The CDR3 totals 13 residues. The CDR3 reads CASSSTPSPSQFF. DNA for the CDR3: TGTGCCAGCAGTTCCACCCCTAGCCCCTCGCAGTTCTTC.

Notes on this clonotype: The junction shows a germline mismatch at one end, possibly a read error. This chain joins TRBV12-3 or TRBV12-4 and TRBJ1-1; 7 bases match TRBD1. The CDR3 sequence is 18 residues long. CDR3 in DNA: TGTGCCTGCAGTCCCCGACAGGGAGTCTTAGTTGGTCGCACTGAAGCTTTCTTT. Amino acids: CACSPRQGVLVGRTEAFF.

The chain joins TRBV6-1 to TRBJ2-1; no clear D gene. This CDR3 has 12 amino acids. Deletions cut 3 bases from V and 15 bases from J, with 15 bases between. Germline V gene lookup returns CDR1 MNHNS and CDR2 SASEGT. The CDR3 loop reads CASSDSWARPFF. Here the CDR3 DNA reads TGTGCCAGCAGTGATTCGTGGGCCAGACCGTTCTTC.

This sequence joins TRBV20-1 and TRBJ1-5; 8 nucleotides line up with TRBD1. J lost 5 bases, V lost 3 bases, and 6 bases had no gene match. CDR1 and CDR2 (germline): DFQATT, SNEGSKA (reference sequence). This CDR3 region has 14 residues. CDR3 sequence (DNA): TGCAGTGCTAGGGACAGGGTTCGAGATCAGCCCCAGCATTTT. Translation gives CSARDRVRDQPQHF.

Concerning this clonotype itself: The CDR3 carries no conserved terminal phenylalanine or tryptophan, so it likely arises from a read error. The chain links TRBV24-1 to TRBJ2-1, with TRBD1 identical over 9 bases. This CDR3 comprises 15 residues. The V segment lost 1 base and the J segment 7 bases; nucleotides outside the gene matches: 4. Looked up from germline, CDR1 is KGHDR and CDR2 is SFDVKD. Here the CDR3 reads CATSDFGTGFNEQFI. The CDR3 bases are TGTGCCACCAGTGATTTTGGGACAGGGTTTAATGAGCAGTTCATC.

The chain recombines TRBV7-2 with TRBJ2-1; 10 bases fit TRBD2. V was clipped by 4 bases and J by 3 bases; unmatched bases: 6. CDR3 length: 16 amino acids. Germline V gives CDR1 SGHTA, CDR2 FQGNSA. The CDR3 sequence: CASSYLAGGFYNEQFF. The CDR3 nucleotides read TGTGCCAGCAGCTATTTAGCGGGAGGATTCTACAATGAGCAGTTCTTC.

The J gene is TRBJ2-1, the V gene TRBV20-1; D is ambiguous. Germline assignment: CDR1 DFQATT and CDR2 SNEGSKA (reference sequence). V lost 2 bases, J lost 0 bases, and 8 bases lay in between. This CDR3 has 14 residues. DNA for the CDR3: TGCAGTGCTAGACTTCGTAACTCCTACAATGAGCAGTTCTTC. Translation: CSARLRNSYNEQFF.

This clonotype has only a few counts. CDR3 sequence (DNA): TGTGCCAGCTCACCAATGACAGGGACCACTGAAGCTTTCTTT. Protein product: CASSPMTGTTEAFF. The rearrangement uses TRBV7-9 and TRBJ1-1; 7 positions match TRBD1. V lost 8 bases, J lost 4 bases, and 10 bases stayed unmatched. The CDR3 loop spans 14 amino acids. From germline, CDR1 is SEHNR and CDR2 FQNEAQ (reference sequence).